These T cell receptor beta chains were read from a single sample in a study of blood T cell repertoires in COVID-19. Clones were sequenced by immunoSEQ multiplex PCR, and TCRdb holds only the in-frame ones, with some missing. The sample has about 250,000 clones; 88% are singletons. The sample was PBMCs or T cells enriched from blood (not recorded which). The receptors originated from a woman between 50 and 59 years old who had recovered from COVID-19. The CDR3 runs from the conserved cysteine through the conserved F or W. Each record gives: D gene, V gene, J gene, CDR3 length, clone size, CDR3 DNA, CDR3 protein. The D gene is left open where the match is weak. Rows give clone size only sometimes, using once, few, many, or a class for an expanded clone.

>TRBD1|TRBV28|TRBJ2-1|13|once
TGTGCCAGCAGTCTGCTGGACAGGGATGAGCAGTTCTTC
CASSLLDRDEQFF
>TRBD1|TRBV6-5|TRBJ1-1|15|-
TGTGCCAGCAGTTGGACAGGGGGCGCGGACACTGAAGCTTTCTTT
CASSWTGGADTEAFF
>TRBD1|TRBV6-1|TRBJ1-2|14|-
TGTGCCAGCAGTGAAGACAGGGGGCGCTATGGCTACACCTTC
CASSEDRGRYGYTF
>-|TRBV11-2|TRBJ1-6|15|few
TGTGCCAGCAGCCTTGGACAGATGCGTAATTCACCCCTCCACTTT
CASSLGQMRNSPLHF
>-|TRBV18|TRBJ1-1|15|-
TGTGCCAGCTCTCCCGGGGAAGGGAGGAACACTGAAGCTTTCTTT
CASSPGEGRNTEAFF
>-|TRBV7-2|TRBJ1-5|12|-
TGTGCCAGCAGCTCCTCGGGGGAGCCCCAGCATTTT
CASSSSGEPQHF
>TRBD2|TRBV27|TRBJ2-1|19|-
TGTGCCAGCAGTTCTCAACGGACTAGCGGGAGGGCCCCCTACAATGAGCAGTTCTTC
CASSSQRTSGRAPYNEQFF
>-|TRBV5-6|TRBJ1-1|15|-
TGTGCCAGCAGCTTTAGGGTGAGGGTGAACACTGAAGCTTTCTTT
CASSFRVRVNTEAFF
>TRBD1|TRBV6-5|TRBJ2-7|14|-
TGTGCCAGCAGTACACCTAACAGGGGTTACGAGCAGTACTTC
CASSTPNRGYEQYF
>-|TRBV6-5|TRBJ1-2|13|once
TGTGCCAGCAGTACCGGGACAAGGGATGGCTACACCTTC
CASSTGTRDGYTF
>TRBD1|TRBV28|TRBJ1-5|15|-
TGTGCCAGCAGTTTGACAGGGCTCCTCAATCAGCCCCAGCATTTT
CASSLTGLLNQPQHF
>TRBD2|TRBV7-2|TRBJ2-2|16|-
TGTGCCAGCAGCGTGGGAGCGGGAGGGAGGACCGGGGAGCTGTTTTTT
CASSVGAGGRTGELFF
>TRBD1|TRBV4-3|TRBJ1-4|17|-
TGCGCCAGCAGCCCGTCCCGGGACAGGGGCCGGGGTGAAAAACTGTTTTTT
CASSPSRDRGRGEKLFF
>-|TRBV3-1/TRBV3-2|TRBJ2-5|16|-
TGTGCCAGCAGCCCCCGGGGGACCAAGCTTGGGGAGACCCAGTACTTC
CASSPRGTKLGETQYF
>TRBD1|TRBV25-1|TRBJ1-1|16|-
TGTGCCAGCAGTGGGGACAGGGGGCTTATGAACACTGAAGCTTTCTTT
CASSGDRGLMNTEAFF
>TRBD2|TRBV9|TRBJ2-7|16|-
TGTGCCAGCAGCGTGCTAGCGGGAGGGCATACCTACGAGCAGTACTTC
CASSVLAGGHTYEQYF
>TRBD1|TRBV19|TRBJ2-2|17|-
TGTGCCAGTAGTGGAAGGACAGGGCGAACGAACACCGGGGAGCTGTTTTTT
CASSGRTGRTNTGELFF
>-|TRBV28|TRBJ1-5|13|-
TGTGCCAGCAGTTTAGATAGAAATCAGCCCCAGCATTTT
CASSLDRNQPQHF
>-|TRBV5-8|TRBJ1-5|15|-
TGTGCCAGCAGCTACAGGGTTGTCGGCAATCAGCCCCAGCATTTT
CASSYRVVGNQPQHF
>TRBD2|TRBV24-1|TRBJ2-7|15|-
TGTGCCACCAGGCCCGGGACTAGCGGGAAAGGCGAGCAGTACTTC
CATRPGTSGKGEQYF
>-|TRBV4-1|TRBJ1-3|17|-
TGCGCCAGCAGCCTCAAGGTTCAGGAACCCTCTGGAAACACCATATATTTT
CASSLKVQEPSGNTIYF
>-|TRBV28|TRBJ2-2|16|once
TGTGCCAGTACCCAACCGAGGCGCGCGAACACCGGGGAGCTGTTTTTT
CASTQPRRANTGELFF
>-|TRBV15|TRBJ2-2|15|-
TGTGCCACCAGCAGGCAGCGATACACGGGCGGGGAGCTGTTTTTT
CATSRQRYTGGELFF
>TRBD2|TRBV5-1|TRBJ2-3|18|-
TGCGCCAGCAGCTTGGCCCCACAACTAGCGGGAGGTGGGGATACGCAGTATTTT
CASSLAPQLAGGGDTQYF
>-|TRBV6-4|TRBJ2-1|14|-
TGTGCCAGCAGTGCCACGACTAGTTACAATGAGCAGTTCTTC
CASSATTSYNEQFF
>-|TRBV25-1|TRBJ2-5|14|-
TGTGCCACCGGACAGCCGAATACTGGGGAGACCCAGTACTTC
CATGQPNTGETQYF
>TRBD1|TRBV7-2|TRBJ1-2|17|-
TGTGCCAGCAGCTTAGACCCAGGGGGCGCCTTTTTACACGGCTACACCTTC
CASSLDPGGAFLHGYTF
>TRBD2|TRBV5-5|TRBJ2-7|14|-
TGTGCCAGCAGCTTGGTGCGGGAGAGGTACGAGCAGTACTTC
CASSLVRERYEQYF
>TRBD1|TRBV4-1|TRBJ1-2|16|few
TGCGCCAGCAGCCAAGATTCGACAGGGTGGATGGGTGGCTACACCTTC
CASSQDSTGWMGGYTF
>-|TRBV11-2|TRBJ2-3|15|-
TGTGCCAGCAGCTTAGTTCCATTACTACTACATACGCAGTATTTT
CASSLVPLLLHTQYF
>-|TRBV5-5|TRBJ2-5|14|-
TGTGCCAGCAGCTTCCCTGACAGGCAAGAGACCCAGTACTTC
CASSFPDRQETQYF
>TRBD2|TRBV28|TRBJ2-7|18|few
TGTGCCAGCAGTTCCCCACACGATAGCGGGAGCCATCCCTACGAGCAGTACTTC
CASSSPHDSGSHPYEQYF
>-|TRBV19|TRBJ1-1|13|-
TGTGCCAGTAGTATGCGGGGTCACACTGAAGCTTTCTTT
CASSMRGHTEAFF
>TRBD1|TRBV6-2/TRBV6-3|TRBJ1-2|16|-
TGTGCCAGCAGTCCCAGGGGGACCACTCTCATTTATGGCTACACCTTC
CASSPRGTTLIYGYTF
>-|TRBV7-3|TRBJ2-3|12|-
TGTGCCAGCAGCTTAAATCGGGATACGCAGTATTTT
CASSLNRDTQYF
>TRBD1|TRBV6-5|TRBJ1-5|15|-
TGTGCCAGCAGACCCGACAGGGGCGGCAATCAGCCCCAGCATTTT
CASRPDRGGNQPQHF
>TRBD2|TRBV5-6|TRBJ2-5|16|once
TGTGCCAGCAGCTCCCTACTAGCGGGAGGGGGGGAGACCCAGTACTTC
CASSSLLAGGGETQYF
>TRBD2|TRBV5-4|TRBJ2-2|15|-
TGTGCCAGCAGCACGGGAGGGCGGAACACCGGGGAGCTGTTTTTT
CASSTGGRNTGELFF
>-|TRBV7-9|TRBJ2-7|15|-
TGTGCCAGCAGCTTAAATGCGGTCTCCTCCTACGAGCAGTACTTC
CASSLNAVSSYEQYF
>TRBD2|TRBV19|TRBJ2-2|16|-
TGTGCCACCTCGACTAGCGGGAGGGTCGGCACCGGGGAGCTGTTTTTT
CATSTSGRVGTGELFF
>TRBD2|TRBV11-2|TRBJ2-1|15|-
TGTGCCAGCAGCCCCTTGGCTAGCGGGAGTGGTGAGCAGTTCTTC
CASSPLASGSGEQFF
>TRBD1|TRBV4-1|TRBJ2-7|15|-
TGCGCCAGCAGCCGCCCGGGACAGGGGGATTACGAGCAGTACTTC
CASSRPGQGDYEQYF
>-|TRBV27|TRBJ1-1|14|-
TGTGCCAGCACCTTGGGGGGGCCGGGCACTGAAGCTTTCTTT
CASTLGGPGTEAFF
>TRBD1|TRBV7-8|TRBJ1-1|20|-
TGTGCCAGCAGCCCGCTGCTAGTGCCGGGACAGGGGCTTTGGAACACTGAAGCTTTCTTT
CASSPLLVPGQGLWNTEAFF
>TRBD1|TRBV7-9|TRBJ1-4|18|once
TGTGCCAGCAGCTTAGTGAGGACAGGGCGTGCAACTAATGAAAAACTGTTTTTT
CASSLVRTGRATNEKLFF